The T cell receptor (beta chain) under discussion was sequenced for a study of shared clonotypes between healthy human individuals. General study points: Among donors, sharing of clonotypes was expected to be affected by sequencing depth.

This CDR3 is 13 amino acids long. Germline values: CDR1 SNHLY, CDR2 FYNNEI. Healthy adults negative for HIV, lacking recent acute infections or vaccinations, served as donors. In the case of this clone: Its antigen remains unknown. A read error may account for a junction end that differs from germline.

Produced via immunoSEQ multiplex PCR; TCRdb's table is partial and in-frame only. Of over a million clones listed, roughly 80% are singletons. This TCR came from a young man in good health. This rearrangement joins TRBV2 to TRBJ2-5; 10 bases fit TRBD1. The sequencing input was memory CD4+ T cells sorted from blood. The subset was: CD45RA-negative fraction. This CDR3 is CARSGTGESGLDF. The CDR3 nucleotides are TGTGCCAGAAGCGGGACAGGGGAGTCGGGGTTGGACTTC.